This TCR beta chain was sequenced for a study of metastatic and nonmetastatic thyroid tumors. In the study overall: From malignant and benign thyroid patients, repertoires in blood and in tumor or nodule tissue were compared.

Study-wide results and caveats: Reportedly, malignant thyroid tumors had significantly higher TCR beta diversity than benign nodules, in blood and tumor.

The length of the CDR3 is 14 residues. The V end was cut by 6 bases, the J end by 8 bases, with 22 bases between. The V gene's germline CDR1 is DFQATT and CDR2 SNEGSKA (reference sequence). Nobody among the patients had been given any treatment before thyroid surgery. Ten or more counts support this clone. The antigen is unknown. Just one base apart from a much larger clone, this may be a read error. Other DNA sequences within the sample encode an identical CDR3. Original processing methods: Using the CDR3 differences seen across clinicopathological groups, the authors built a distant-metastasis classifier for papillary thyroid cancer, which was meant to discriminate distant-metastatic patients. TCRdb reanalyzed the PCR reads with MiXCR. These V and J calls derive from TCRdb rather than the authors' analysis. The sample carries about 40,000 clones, over 10% recorded once.

The V gene is TRBV20-1, the J gene TRBJ1-2, with D unresolved. The specimen sequenced was blood. The clonotype comes from a female donor with papillary thyroid cancer or a benign thyroid nodule (not recorded which). Some clones in this sample may be carry-over from other donors' samples. The CDR3 sequence is CSASPPRGGVGYTF. CDR3 coding DNA: TGCAGTGCCTCCCCTCCCCGGGGAGGCGTCGGCTACACCTTC.